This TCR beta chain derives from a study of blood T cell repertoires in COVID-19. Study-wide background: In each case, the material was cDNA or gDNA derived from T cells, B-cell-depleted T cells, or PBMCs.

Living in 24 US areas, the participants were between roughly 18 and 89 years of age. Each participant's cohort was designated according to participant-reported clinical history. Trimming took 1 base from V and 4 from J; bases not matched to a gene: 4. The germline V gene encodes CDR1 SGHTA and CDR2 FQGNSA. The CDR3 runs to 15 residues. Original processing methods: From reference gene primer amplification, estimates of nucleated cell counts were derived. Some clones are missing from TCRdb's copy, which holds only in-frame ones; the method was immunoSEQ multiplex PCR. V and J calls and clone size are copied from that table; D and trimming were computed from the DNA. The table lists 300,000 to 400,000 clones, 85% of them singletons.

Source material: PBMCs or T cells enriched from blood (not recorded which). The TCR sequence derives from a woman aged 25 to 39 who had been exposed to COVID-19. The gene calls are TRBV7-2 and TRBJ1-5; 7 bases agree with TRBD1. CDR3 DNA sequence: TGTGCCAGCAGCTTAGGGTTACAGGGGAATCAGCCCCAGCATTTT. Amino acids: CASSLGLQGNQPQHF. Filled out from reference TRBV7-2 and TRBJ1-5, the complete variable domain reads GAGVSQSPSNKVTEKGKDVELRCDPISGHTALYWYRQSLGQGLEFLIYFQGNSAPDKSGLPSDRFSAERTGGSVSTLTIQRTQQEDSAVYLCASSLGLQGNQPQHFGDGTRLSIL.